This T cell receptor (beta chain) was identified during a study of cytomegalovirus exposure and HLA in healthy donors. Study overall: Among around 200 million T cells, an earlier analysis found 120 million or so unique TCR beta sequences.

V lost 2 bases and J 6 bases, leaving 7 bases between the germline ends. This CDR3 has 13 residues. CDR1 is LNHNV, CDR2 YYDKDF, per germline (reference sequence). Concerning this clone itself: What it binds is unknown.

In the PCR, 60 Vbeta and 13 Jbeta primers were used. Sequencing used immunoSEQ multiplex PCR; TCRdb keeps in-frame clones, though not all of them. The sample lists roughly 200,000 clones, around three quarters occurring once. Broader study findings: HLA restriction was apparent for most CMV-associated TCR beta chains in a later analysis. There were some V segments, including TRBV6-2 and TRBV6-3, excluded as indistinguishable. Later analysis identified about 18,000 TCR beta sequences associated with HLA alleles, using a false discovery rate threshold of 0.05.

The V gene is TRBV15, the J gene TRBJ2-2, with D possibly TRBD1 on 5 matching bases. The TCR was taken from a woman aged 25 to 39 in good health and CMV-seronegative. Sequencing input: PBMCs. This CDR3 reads CATSRQGAGELFF. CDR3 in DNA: TGTGCCACCAGCAGACAGGGTGCCGGGGAGCTGTTTTTT.